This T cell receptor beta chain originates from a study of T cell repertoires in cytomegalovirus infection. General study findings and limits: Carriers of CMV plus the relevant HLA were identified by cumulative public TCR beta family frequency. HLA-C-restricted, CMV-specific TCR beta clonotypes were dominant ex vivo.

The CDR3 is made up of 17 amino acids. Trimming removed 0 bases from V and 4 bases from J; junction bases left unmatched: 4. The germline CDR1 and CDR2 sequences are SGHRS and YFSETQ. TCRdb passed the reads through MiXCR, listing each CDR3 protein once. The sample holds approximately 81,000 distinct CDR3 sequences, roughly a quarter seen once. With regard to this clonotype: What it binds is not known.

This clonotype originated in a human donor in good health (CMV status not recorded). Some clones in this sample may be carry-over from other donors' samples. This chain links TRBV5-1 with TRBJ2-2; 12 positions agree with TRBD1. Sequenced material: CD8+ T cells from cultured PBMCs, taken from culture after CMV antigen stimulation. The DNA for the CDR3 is TGCGCCAGCAGCTTGGCGGGGACAGGGGGCTCCACCGGGGAGCTGTTTTTT. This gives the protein CASSLAGTGGSTGELFF.